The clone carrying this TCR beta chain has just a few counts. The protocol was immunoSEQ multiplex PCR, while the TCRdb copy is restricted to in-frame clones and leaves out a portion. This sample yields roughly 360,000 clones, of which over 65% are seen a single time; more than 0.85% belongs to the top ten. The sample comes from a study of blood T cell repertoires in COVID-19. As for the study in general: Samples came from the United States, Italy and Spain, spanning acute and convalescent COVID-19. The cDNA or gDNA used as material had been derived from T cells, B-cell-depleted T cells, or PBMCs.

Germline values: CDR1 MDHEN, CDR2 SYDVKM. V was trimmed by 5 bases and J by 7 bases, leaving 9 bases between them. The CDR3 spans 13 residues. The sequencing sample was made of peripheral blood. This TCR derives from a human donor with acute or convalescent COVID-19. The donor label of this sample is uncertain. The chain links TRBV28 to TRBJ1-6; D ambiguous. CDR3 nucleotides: TGTGCCAGCAGTCCACAGACGAATTCACCCCTCCACTTT. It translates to CASSPQTNSPLHF.